This is a list of T cell receptor beta chains from one sample in a study of Ad26.COV2.S vaccination and SARS-CoV-2 variants. The assay was immunoSEQ multiplex PCR, and TCRdb's table has in-frame clones only and misses some. The data show hundreds of thousands of clones, 75% to 90% seen once. Sequencing used peripheral blood, obtained in a trial of Ad26.COV2.S vaccine versus placebo. The source of these receptors is a person between 18 and 65 years old who received the Ad26.COV2.S COVID-19 vaccine or a placebo. CDR3s include the opening cysteine and the closing phenylalanine or tryptophan. D genes are given only for firm matches. Clone size is shown for a subset of rows, as once, few, many or a class of expanded clone.

v_gene	d_gene	abundance	j_gene	CDR3aa	CDR3nt
TRBV28	-	once	TRBJ1-2	CASSPGNYGYTF	TGTGCCAGCAGTCCCGGGAACTATGGCTACACCTTC
TRBV5-1	-	-	TRBJ2-1	CAGIQQEQFF	TGCGCCGGAATCCAACAGGAGCAGTTCTTC
TRBV5-4	-	-	TRBJ2-2	CASSPVLLANTGELFF	TGTGCCAGCAGCCCGGTGCTTTTAGCGAACACCGGGGAGCTGTTTTTT
TRBV11-2	-	-	TRBJ1-6	CASSLVGASNSPLHF	TGTGCCAGCAGCTTAGTGGGGGCTTCTAATTCACCCCTCCACTTT
TRBV28	TRBD1	-	TRBJ1-5	CASIRGTGVISNQPQHF	TGTGCCAGCATAAGGGGGACAGGCGTTATTAGCAATCAGCCCCAGCATTTT
TRBV5-1	-	-	TRBJ2-7	CASSLVGDYEQYF	TGCGCCAGCAGCTTAGTTGGAGATTACGAGCAGTACTTC
TRBV19	-	-	TRBJ2-5	CASSIGASKETQYF	TGTGCCAGTAGTATAGGGGCTAGTAAAGAGACCCAGTACTTC
TRBV6-6	-	once	TRBJ1-1	CASTPGGLNTEAFF	TGTGCCAGCACTCCGGGGGGGTTGAACACTGAAGCTTTCTTT
TRBV7-3	-	-	TRBJ1-1	CASSLRYDTEAFF	TGTGCCAGCAGCTTACGGTATGACACTGAAGCTTTCTTT
TRBV3-1/TRBV3-2	-	once	TRBJ2-6	CASSQEIAASGANVLTF	TGTGCCAGCAGCCAAGAAATTGCGGCCTCTGGGGCCAACGTCCTGACTTTC
TRBV19	-	-	TRBJ1-1	CASSTMGGTEAFF	TGTGCCAGTAGTACCATGGGGGGCACTGAAGCTTTCTTT
TRBV28	-	-	TRBJ2-7	CASSYSSPGYEQYF	TGTGCCAGCAGTTACAGTTCCCCAGGGTACGAGCAGTACTTC
TRBV3-1/TRBV3-2	TRBD1	-	TRBJ1-4	CASSLSGTGGKLFF	TGTGCCAGCAGCCTCTCCGGGACAGGCGGAAAACTGTTTTTT
TRBV19	TRBD1	-	TRBJ1-6	CASTEGAIYSPLHF	TGTGCCAGTACGGAGGGGGCAATTTACTCACCCCTCCACTTT
TRBV7-9	-	-	TRBJ1-1	CASSLQETEAFF	TGTGCCAGCAGCTTACAGGAAACTGAAGCTTTCTTT
TRBV19	-	-	TRBJ2-2	CASSIVGVPGELFF	TGTGCCAGTAGTATAGTAGGCGTTCCCGGGGAGCTGTTTTTT
TRBV6-5	-	-	TRBJ1-6	CASSYPGANSPLHF	TGTGCCAGCAGTTACCCGGGAGCCAATTCACCCCTCCACTTT
TRBV20-1	-	-	TRBJ2-7	CSATASYEQYF	TGCAGTGCTACAGCCAGCTACGAGCAGTACTTC
TRBV10-3	-	-	TRBJ2-5	CAISPGAGEETQYF	TGTGCCATCAGTCCGGGTGCCGGGGAAGAGACCCAGTACTTC
TRBV28	-	-	TRBJ1-1	CASGVPSRKMNTEAFF	TGTGCCAGCGGGGTCCCCTCTCGCAAAATGAACACTGAAGCTTTCTTT
TRBV27	-	-	TRBJ1-2	CASSLTGVGYTF	TGTGCCAGCAGTTTAACCGGGGTTGGCTACACCTTC
TRBV28	-	-	TRBJ1-5	CASSLAGQPQHF	TGTGCCAGCAGTTTAGCTGGTCAGCCCCAGCATTTT
TRBV4-2	TRBD1	once	TRBJ1-3	CASRVTGASGNTIYF	TGTGCCAGCAGAGTCACAGGGGCCTCTGGAAACACCATATATTTT
TRBV19	TRBD2	-	TRBJ2-7	CASSIASGLYYEQYF	TGTGCCAGTAGTATCGCTAGCGGACTCTACTACGAGCAGTACTTC
TRBV5-1	-	-	TRBJ2-2	CASSLVIGRSTGELFF	TGCGCCAGCAGCTTGGTCATTGGCAGGAGCACCGGGGAGCTGTTTTTT
TRBV7-3	-	-	TRBJ1-5	CASSLTPSDQPQHF	TGTGCCAGCAGCTTAACACCGTCCGATCAGCCCCAGCATTTT